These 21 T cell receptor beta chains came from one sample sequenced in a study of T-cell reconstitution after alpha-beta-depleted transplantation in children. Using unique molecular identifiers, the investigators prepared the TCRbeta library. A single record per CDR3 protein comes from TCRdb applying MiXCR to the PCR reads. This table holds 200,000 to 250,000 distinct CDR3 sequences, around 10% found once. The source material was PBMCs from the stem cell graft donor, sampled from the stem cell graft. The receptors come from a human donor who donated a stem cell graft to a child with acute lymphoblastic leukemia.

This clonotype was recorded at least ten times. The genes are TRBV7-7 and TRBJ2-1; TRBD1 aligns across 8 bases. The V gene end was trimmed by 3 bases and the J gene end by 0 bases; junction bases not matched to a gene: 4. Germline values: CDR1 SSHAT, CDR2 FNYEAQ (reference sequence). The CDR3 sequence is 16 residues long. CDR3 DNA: TGTGCCAGCAGCTTGGGACAGGCAAGCTCCTACAATGAGCAGTTCTTC. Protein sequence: CASSLGQASSYNEQFF. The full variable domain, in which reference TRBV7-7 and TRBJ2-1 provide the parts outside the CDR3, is GAGVSQSPRYKVTKRGQDVTLRCDPISSHATLYWYQQALGQGPEFLTYFNYEAQPDKSGLPSDRFSAERPEGSISTLTIQRTEQRDSAMYRCASSLGQASSYNEQFFGPGTRLTVL.

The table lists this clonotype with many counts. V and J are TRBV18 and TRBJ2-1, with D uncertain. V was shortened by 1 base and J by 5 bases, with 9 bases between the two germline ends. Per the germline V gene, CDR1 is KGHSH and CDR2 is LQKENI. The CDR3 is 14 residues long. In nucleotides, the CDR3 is TGTGCCAGCTCACCACTTAACAGCAACAATGAGCAGTTCTTC. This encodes CASSPLNSNNEQFF. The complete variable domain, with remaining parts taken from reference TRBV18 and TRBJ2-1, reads NAGVMQNPRHLVRRRGQEARLRCSPMKGHSHVYWYRQLPEEGLKFMVYLQKENIIDESGMPKERFSAEFPKEGPSILRIQQVVRGDSAAYFCASSPLNSNNEQFFGPGTRLTVL.

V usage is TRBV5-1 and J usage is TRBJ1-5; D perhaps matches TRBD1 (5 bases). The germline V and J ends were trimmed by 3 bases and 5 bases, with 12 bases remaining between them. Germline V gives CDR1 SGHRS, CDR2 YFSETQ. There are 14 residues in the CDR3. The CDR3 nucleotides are TGCGCCAGCAGCTCATTTGGGGGAGATCAGCCCCAGCATTTT. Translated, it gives CASSSFGGDQPQHF.

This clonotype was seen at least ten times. Written as DNA, the CDR3 is TGTGCCAGCAGTCGAACCGGGACAGGGATCCGTGATACGCAGTATTTT. It encodes CASSRTGTGIRDTQYF. The chain employs TRBV12-3 or TRBV12-4 and TRBJ2-3; 9 nucleotides line up with TRBD1. J was trimmed by 6 bases and V by 5 bases; bases with no gene match: 12. The CDR3 has 16 residues.

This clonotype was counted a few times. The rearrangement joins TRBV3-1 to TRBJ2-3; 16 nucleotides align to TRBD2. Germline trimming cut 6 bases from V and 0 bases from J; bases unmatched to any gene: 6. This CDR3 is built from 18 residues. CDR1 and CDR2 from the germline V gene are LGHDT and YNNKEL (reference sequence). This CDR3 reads CASRRGLAGGISTDTQYF. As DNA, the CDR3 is TGTGCCAGCAGAAGGGGACTAGCGGGGGGGATTAGCACAGATACGCAGTATTTT.

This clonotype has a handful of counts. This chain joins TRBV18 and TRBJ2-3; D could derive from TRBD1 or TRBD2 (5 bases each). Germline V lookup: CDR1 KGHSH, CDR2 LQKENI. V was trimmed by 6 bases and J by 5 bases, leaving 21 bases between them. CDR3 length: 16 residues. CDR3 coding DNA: TGTGCCAGCTCCATCACCTCGGAGAGGGGTCAAGATACGCAGTATTTT. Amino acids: CASSITSERGQDTQYF.

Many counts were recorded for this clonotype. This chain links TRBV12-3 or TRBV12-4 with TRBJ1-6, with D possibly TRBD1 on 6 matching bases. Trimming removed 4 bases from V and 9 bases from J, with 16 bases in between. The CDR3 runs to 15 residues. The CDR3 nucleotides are TGTGCCAGCAGTTCGAACAGGGTCGTGGGTTCACCCCTCCACTTT. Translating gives CASSSNRVVGSPLHF.

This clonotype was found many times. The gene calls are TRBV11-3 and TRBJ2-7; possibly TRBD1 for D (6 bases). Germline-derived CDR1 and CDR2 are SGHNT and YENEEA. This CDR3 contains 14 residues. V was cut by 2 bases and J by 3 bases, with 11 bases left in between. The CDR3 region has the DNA TGTGCCAGCAGCTTACGGTACAGGGTCTACGAGCAGTACTTC. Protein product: CASSLRYRVYEQYF.

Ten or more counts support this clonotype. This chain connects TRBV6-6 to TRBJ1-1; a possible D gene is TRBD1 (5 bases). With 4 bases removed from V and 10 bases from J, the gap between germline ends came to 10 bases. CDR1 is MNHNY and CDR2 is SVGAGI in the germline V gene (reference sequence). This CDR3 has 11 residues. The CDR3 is CASSSEGTAFF. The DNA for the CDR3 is TGTGCCAGCAGTTCGGAGGGGACAGCTTTCTTT.

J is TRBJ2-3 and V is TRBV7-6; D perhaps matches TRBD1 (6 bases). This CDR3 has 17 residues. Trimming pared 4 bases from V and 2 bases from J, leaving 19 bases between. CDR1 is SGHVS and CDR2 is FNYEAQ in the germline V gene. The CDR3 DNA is TGTGCCAGCAGCTCGCGACCCGGAGGACAGAACACAGATACGCAGTATTTT. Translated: CASSSRPGGQNTDTQYF.

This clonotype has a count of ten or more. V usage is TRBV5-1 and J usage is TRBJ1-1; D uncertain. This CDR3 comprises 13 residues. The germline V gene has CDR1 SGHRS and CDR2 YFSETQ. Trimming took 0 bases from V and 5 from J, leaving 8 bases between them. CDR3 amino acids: CASSLAGRTEAFF. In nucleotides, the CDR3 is TGCGCCAGCAGCTTGGCCGGGAGGACTGAAGCTTTCTTT. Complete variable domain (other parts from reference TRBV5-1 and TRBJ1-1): KAGVTQTPRYLIKTRGQQVTLSCSPISGHRSVSWYQQTPGQGLQFLFEYFSETQRNKGNFPGRFSGRQFSNSRSEMNVSTLELGDSALYLCASSLAGRTEAFFGQGTRLTVV.

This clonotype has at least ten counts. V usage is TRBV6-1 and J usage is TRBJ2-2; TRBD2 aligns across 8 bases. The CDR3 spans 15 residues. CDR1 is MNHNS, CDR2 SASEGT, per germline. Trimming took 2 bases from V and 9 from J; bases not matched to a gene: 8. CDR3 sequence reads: CASSEIGGVGRELFF. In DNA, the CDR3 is TGTGCCAGCAGTGAAATCGGGGGGGTAGGGAGGGAGCTGTTTTTT.

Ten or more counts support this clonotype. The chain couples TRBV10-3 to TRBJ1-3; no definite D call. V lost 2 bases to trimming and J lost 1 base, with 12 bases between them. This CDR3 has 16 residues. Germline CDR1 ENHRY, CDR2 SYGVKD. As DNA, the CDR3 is TGTGCCATCAGTGAGATAACCCAAATTTCTGGAAACACCATATATTTT. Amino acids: CAISEITQISGNTIYF.

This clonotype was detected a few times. DNA of the CDR3: TGTGCCAGCAGCCAAGAGTTGGGGGTATCGGACACTGAAGCTTTCTTT. Translation: CASSQELGVSDTEAFF. The V call is TRBV3-1, the J call TRBJ1-1; perhaps TRBD1 as D (5 bases). The V gene's germline CDR1 is LGHDT and CDR2 YNNKEL (reference sequence). The V gene lost 0 bases and the J gene lost 3 bases, with 14 bases spanning the gap. CDR3 length: 16 amino acids.

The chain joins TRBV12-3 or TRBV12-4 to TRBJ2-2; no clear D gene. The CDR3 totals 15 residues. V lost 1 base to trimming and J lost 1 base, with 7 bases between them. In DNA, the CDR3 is TGTGCCAGCAGTTTAGGGAGCATGAACACCGGGGAGCTGTTTTTT. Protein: CASSLGSMNTGELFF.

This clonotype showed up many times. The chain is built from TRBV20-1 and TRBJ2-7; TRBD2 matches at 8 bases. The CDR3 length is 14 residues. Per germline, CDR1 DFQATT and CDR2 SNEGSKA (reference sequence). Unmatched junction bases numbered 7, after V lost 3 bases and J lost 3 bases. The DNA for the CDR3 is TGCAGTGCTAGTTCAGCAGCGGGGGTCTACGAGCAGTACTTC. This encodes CSASSAAGVYEQYF.

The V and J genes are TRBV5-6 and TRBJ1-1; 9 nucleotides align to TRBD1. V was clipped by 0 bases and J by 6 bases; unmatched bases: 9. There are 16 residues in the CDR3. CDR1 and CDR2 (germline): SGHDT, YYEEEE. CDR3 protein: CASSLEMGQGASEAFF. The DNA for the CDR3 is TGTGCCAGCAGCTTGGAAATGGGACAGGGAGCTTCTGAAGCTTTCTTT.

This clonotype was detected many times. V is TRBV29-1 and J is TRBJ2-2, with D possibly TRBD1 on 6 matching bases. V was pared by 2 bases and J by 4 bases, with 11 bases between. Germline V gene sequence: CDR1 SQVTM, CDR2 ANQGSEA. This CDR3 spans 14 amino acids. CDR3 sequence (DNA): TGCAGCGTTGAACTTACAGGGATCACCGGGGAGCTGTTTTTT. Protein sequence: CSVELTGITGELFF.

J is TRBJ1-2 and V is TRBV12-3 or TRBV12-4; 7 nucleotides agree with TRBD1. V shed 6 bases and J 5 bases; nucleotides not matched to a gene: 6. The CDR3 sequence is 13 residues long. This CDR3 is CASSRTGEYGYTF. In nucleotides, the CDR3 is TGTGCCAGCAGCAGAACAGGGGAATATGGCTACACCTTC.

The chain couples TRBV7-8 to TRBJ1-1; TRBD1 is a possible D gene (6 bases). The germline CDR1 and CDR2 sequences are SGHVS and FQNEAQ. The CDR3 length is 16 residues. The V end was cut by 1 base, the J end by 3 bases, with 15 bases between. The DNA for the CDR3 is TGTGCCAGCAGCTTAGTTTCGAACAGGGCGGACACTGAAGCTTTCTTT. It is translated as CASSLVSNRADTEAFF.

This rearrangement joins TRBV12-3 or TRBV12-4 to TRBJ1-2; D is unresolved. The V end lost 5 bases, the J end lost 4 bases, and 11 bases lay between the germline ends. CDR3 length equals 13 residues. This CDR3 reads CASSPSGIYGYTF. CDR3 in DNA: TGTGCCAGCAGTCCCAGTGGGATCTATGGCTACACCTTC.